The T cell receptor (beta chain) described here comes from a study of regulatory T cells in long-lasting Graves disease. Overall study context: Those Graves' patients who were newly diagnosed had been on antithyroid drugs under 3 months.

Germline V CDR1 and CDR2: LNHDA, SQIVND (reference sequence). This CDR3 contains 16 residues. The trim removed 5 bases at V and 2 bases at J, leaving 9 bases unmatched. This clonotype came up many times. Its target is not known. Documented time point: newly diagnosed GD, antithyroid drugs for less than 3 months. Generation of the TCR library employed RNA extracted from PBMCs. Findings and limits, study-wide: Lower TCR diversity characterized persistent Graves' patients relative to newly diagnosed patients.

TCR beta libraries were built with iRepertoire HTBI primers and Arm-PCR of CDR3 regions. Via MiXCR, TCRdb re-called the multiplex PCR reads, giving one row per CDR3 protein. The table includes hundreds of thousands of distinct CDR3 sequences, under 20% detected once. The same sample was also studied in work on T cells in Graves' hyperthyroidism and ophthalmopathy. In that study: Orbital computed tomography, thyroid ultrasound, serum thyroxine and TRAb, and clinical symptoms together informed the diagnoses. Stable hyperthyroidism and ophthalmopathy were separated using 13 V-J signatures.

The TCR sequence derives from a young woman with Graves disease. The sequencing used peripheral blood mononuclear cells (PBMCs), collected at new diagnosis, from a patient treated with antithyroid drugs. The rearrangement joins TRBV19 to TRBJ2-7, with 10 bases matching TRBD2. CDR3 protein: CASSPSRTSGAYEQYF. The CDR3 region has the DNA TGTGCCAGTAGTCCATCCCGGACTAGCGGAGCCTACGAGCAGTACTTC. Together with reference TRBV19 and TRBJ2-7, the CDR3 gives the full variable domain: DGGITQSPKYLFRKEGQNVTLSCEQNLNHDAMYWYRQDPGQGLRLIYYSQIVNDFQKGDIAEGYSVSREKKESFPLTVTSAQKNPTAFYLCASSPSRTSGAYEQYFGPGTRLTVT.